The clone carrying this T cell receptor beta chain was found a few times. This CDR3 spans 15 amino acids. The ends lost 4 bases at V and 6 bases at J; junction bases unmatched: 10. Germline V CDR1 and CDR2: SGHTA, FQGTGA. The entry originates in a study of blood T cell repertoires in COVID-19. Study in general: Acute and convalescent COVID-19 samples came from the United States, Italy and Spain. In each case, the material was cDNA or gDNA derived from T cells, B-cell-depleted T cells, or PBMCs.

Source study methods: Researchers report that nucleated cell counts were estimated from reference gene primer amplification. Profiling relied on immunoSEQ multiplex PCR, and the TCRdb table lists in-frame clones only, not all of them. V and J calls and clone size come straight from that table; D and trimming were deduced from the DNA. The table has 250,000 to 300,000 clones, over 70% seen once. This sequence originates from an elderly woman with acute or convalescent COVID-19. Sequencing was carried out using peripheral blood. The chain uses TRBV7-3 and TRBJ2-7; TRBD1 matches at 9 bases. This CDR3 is CASSSTGGAGSEQYF. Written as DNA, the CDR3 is TGTGCCAGCAGCTCCACAGGGGGCGCAGGATCCGAGCAGTACTTC.